A selection of T cell receptor beta chains follows, all from one sample in a study of T cells in Graves' hyperthyroidism and ophthalmopathy. TCRdb redid the calling of the multiplex PCR reads with MiXCR, one entry per CDR3 protein. The table has around 660,000 distinct CDR3 sequences, roughly 46% seen once; the top ten hold about 7.2%. The sample taken for sequencing was peripheral blood or thyroid tissue (not recorded which). Every receptor here comes from an adult man with Graves' disease, either hyperthyroidism or ophthalmopathy (not recorded which). The CDR3 runs from the conserved cysteine through the conserved F or W. The D gene is left open where the match is weak. Clone size is given for some rows only: seen once, a few or many times, or a class if the clone is expanded.

j_gene,d_gene,v_gene,abundance,CDR3nt,CDR3aa
TRBJ1-6,NA,TRBV20-1,NA,TGCAGTGCTAGAAGGGGGGGGGCGGCCTATAATTCACCCCTCCACTTT,CSARRGGAAYNSPLHF
TRBJ1-1,NA,TRBV5-4,few,TGTGCCAGCAGCTTGTCTATGGGCGGGACTGAAGCTTTCTTT,CASSLSMGGTEAFF
TRBJ1-2,TRBD1,TRBV20-1,NA,TGCAGTGCTCCTGTGACAGGGGGCTCAGGCTATGGCTACACCTTC,CSAPVTGGSGYGYTF
TRBJ1-2,NA,TRBV29-1,NA,TGCAGCGTTGAGGAGACAGACACTAACTATGGCTACACCTTC,CSVEETDTNYGYTF
TRBJ2-5,NA,TRBV20-1,few,TGCAGTGCTAGGATCTTTCCGGCCGAGAGTCCCCAAGAGACCCAGTACTTC,CSARIFPAESPQETQYF
TRBJ2-7,NA,TRBV11-2,NA,TGTGCCAGCAGCTTAGTTCGTAGGGAGGAACAGTACTTC,CASSLVRREEQYF
TRBJ2-5,NA,TRBV15,many,TGTGCCACCAGCAGAGAAGGGCAGGGGATGGGGGAGACCCAGTACTTC,CATSREGQGMGETQYF
TRBJ1-1,NA,TRBV2,few,TGTGCCAGCAGTGAAGTGAGACAGCTGAACACTGAAGCTTTCTTT,CASSEVRQLNTEAFF
TRBJ1-2,TRBD1,TRBV10-3,many,TGTGCCACCGGGGACAGGGGAAAGTACGGCTACACCTTC,CATGDRGKYGYTF
TRBJ2-7,TRBD1,TRBV25-1,NA,TGTGCCAGCACCCCCGGCCAGGGGGCAGGCGAGCAGTACTTC,CASTPGQGAGEQYF
TRBJ1-4,TRBD1,TRBV19,few,TGTGCCAGCAGGGACAGGGGTTTGGCGAATGAAAAACTGTTTTTT,CASRDRGLANEKLFF
TRBJ1-5,NA,TRBV2,many,TGTGCCAGCCGTGACCCTGATCAGCCCCAGCATTTT,CASRDPDQPQHF
TRBJ1-1,NA,TRBV30,few,TGTGCCTGGAGTGGGGGAAACACTGAAGCTTTCTTT,CAWSGGNTEAFF
TRBJ1-2,NA,TRBV19,NA,TGTGCCAGTAAAGTATCCCCGGGCTATGGCTACACCTTC,CASKVSPGYGYTF
TRBJ2-5,NA,TRBV10-3,NA,TGTGCCATCAGTGCTAGAGATCCCGGAGAGACCCAGTACTTC,CAISARDPGETQYF
TRBJ2-7,NA,TRBV25-1,NA,TGTGCCAGCAGTGTGGGGCGACCCTACGAGCAGTACTTC,CASSVGRPYEQYF
TRBJ1-6,NA,TRBV14,many,TGTGCCAGCAGCCAAGATAGGGGGTTTTCACCCCTCCACTTT,CASSQDRGFSPLHF
TRBJ2-7,TRBD2,TRBV20-1,NA,TGCAGTGCCGTTATTGGACTAGCATCAACCTACGAGCAGTACTTC,CSAVIGLASTYEQYF